The 14 T cell receptor beta chains given below trace back to one sample, sequenced in a study of Ad26.COV2.S vaccination and SARS-CoV-2 variants (dated by TCRdb to the early 2020s). Library preparation used the immunoSEQ multiplex PCR assay. TCRdb holds this immuneACCESS table with in-frame rearrangements only. Some clones are missing; in checked studies, unresolved V genes explain under half, and the rest has no known cause. Counted in this sample were around 300,000 clones; 75% to 90% of them appeared once. The ten biggest clones cover 5.5% of the sample. The intended sense of this specimen's treatment or condition label: approximately 18 received Ad26.COV2.S at low or high dose, single or two shots; several received placebo; per-sample allocation not given. Repertoires of vaccine and placebo recipients were sequenced from samples collected on day 63 after the first injection. This sample comprised peripheral blood, obtained in a trial of Ad26.COV2.S vaccine versus placebo. The receptors stem from a person aged 18-60 years who received the Ad26.COV2.S COVID-19 vaccine or a placebo.

The DNA of the CDR3 is TGTGCCAGCTCAGTCCAGGGTGGAGGGGCAACTAATGAAAAACTGTTTTTT. Translation: CASSVQGGGATNEKLFF. The rearrangement joins TRBV19 to TRBJ1-4; D is perhaps TRBD1 (5 bases). The CDR3 length is 17 residues. Trimming took 9 bases from V and 0 from J, leaving 20 bases between them. In germline, CDR1 is LNHDA, CDR2 SQIVND (reference sequence).

This sequence joins TRBV5-1 and TRBJ1-2; 11 nucleotides align to TRBD1. After removal of 3 bases from V and 8 bases from J, the junction contained 18 bases not matched to a gene. The CDR3 runs 18 residues. The V gene's germline CDR1 is SGHRS and CDR2 YFSETQ. CDR3: CASSSQPFGQGASRGYTF. The CDR3 nucleotides read TGCGCCAGCAGCTCCCAACCATTCGGACAGGGGGCCTCTCGCGGCTACACCTTC.

As for this clone: The identical CDR3 is also encoded by other nucleotide sequences in the sample. The chain combines TRBV27 with TRBJ1-1, with unresolved D. Germline CDR1 MNHEY, CDR2 SMNVEV (reference sequence). This CDR3 is built from 12 residues. The V end lost 5 bases, the J end lost 4 bases, and 8 bases lay between the germline ends. CDR3 sequence (DNA): TGTGCCAGCAGTCGGGGAGTCACTGAAGCTTTCTTT. This encodes CASSRGVTEAFF.

The chain links TRBV7-9 to TRBJ1-1; no clear D gene. Germline CDR1 SEHNR, CDR2 FQNEAQ (reference sequence). V was trimmed by 1 base and J by 7 bases, leaving 10 bases between them. This CDR3 contains 13 residues. DNA for the CDR3: TGTGCCAGCAGCTTAGAACCGTGGGGTGAAGCTTTCTTT. It is translated as CASSLEPWGEAFF. Full variable domain (rest looked up from reference TRBV7-9 and TRBJ1-1): DTGVSQNPRHKITKRGQNVTFRCDPISEHNRLYWYRQTLGQGPEFLTYFQNEAQLEKSRLLSDRFSAERPKGSFSTLEIQRTEQGDSAMYLCASSLEPWGEAFFGQGTRLTVV.

V is TRBV7-9 and J is TRBJ2-7; a possible D gene is TRBD2 (5 bases). The V gene lost 1 base and the J gene lost 6 bases, with 7 bases spanning the gap. Germline CDR1 reads SEHNR; CDR2 reads FQNEAQ (reference sequence). The CDR3 has 12 residues. CDR3 nucleotides: TGTGCCAGCAGCTTAGTCAGCGGCGAGCAGTACTTC. Translating it yields CASSLVSGEQYF. The full variable domain, with the rest looked up from reference TRBV7-9 and TRBJ2-7, is DTGVSQNPRHKITKRGQNVTFRCDPISEHNRLYWYRQTLGQGPEFLTYFQNEAQLEKSRLLSDRFSAERPKGSFSTLEIQRTEQGDSAMYLCASSLVSGEQYFGPGTRLTVT.

V and J are TRBV13 and TRBJ1-1; D unresolved. The CDR3 has 14 amino acids. Germline CDR1 PRHDT, CDR2 FYEKMQ (reference sequence). V lost 3 bases and J 4 bases, leaving 12 bases between the germline ends. This CDR3 reads CASSFPTSSTEAFF. The CDR3 region has the DNA TGTGCCAGCAGCTTCCCGACATCAAGCACTGAAGCTTTCTTT.

The count of this clone is one. The rearrangement joins TRBV4-1 to TRBJ2-1; 9 bases are a match to TRBD2. Per germline, CDR1 MGHRA and CDR2 YSYEKL. The CDR3 has 18 residues. Germline trimming cut 1 base from V and 8 bases from J; bases unmatched to any gene: 15. The DNA of the CDR3 is TGCGCCAGCAGCCAAGGGCCCCCCGGAGCGGGAGGACCTGATGAGCAGTTCTTC. This codes for CASSQGPPGAGGPDEQFF.

The V and J genes are TRBV7-2 and TRBJ1-5; no clear D. CDR1 and CDR2 (germline): SGHTA, FQGNSA. Trimming stripped 3 bases from V and 13 bases from J, with 16 bases between. The CDR3 is made up of 13 amino acids. CDR3 sequence (DNA): TGTGCCAGCAGCTTGGGTACACCGGGAGCTCAGCATTTT. It codes for CASSLGTPGAQHF.

The chain has TRBV11-3 and TRBJ2-3; 7 nucleotides line up with TRBD2. With 2 bases clipped from V and 4 bases from J, the junction kept 21 bases outside the gene matches. Germline V gene lookup returns CDR1 SGHNT and CDR2 YENEEA. This CDR3 has 20 amino acids. Here the CDR3 DNA reads TGTGCCAGCAGCTTACCCTGGTCCGGGTTGGCGGGAGAAGGGTCAGATACGCAGTATTTT. This sequence encodes CASSLPWSGLAGEGSDTQYF.

This sequence joins TRBV6-5 and TRBJ2-2, with D uncertain. CDR1 and CDR2 from the germline V gene are MNHEY and SVGAGI. This CDR3 region has 14 residues. Trimming took off 8 bases at V and 6 bases at J, with 16 bases between the two ends. The CDR3 nucleotides read TGTGCCAGCCTCCGCGGCCCAGGCGCCGGGGAGCTGTTTTTT. It codes for CASLRGPGAGELFF.

The rearrangement links TRBV18 to TRBJ2-3; 16 bases line up with TRBD2. Germline-derived CDR1 and CDR2 are KGHSH and LQKENI. The CDR3 has 23 residues. V shed 5 bases, J shed 2 bases, and the junction held 22 bases outside the gene matches. The CDR3 nucleotides read TGTGCCAGCTCAGGAGAACAACCGGGACTAGCGGGAGGGTCCCCTACGTTCACAGATACGCAGTATTTT. Its translation: CASSGEQPGLAGGSPTFTDTQYF.

J is TRBJ1-2 and V is TRBV27; 9 bases match TRBD1. The CDR3 is 14 residues long. Germline V gene data show CDR1 as MNHEY and CDR2 as SMNVEV (reference sequence). Trimming removed 6 bases from V and 4 bases from J; junction bases left unmatched: 6. The CDR3 sequence is CASSHQQGAYGYTF. DNA of the CDR3: TGTGCCAGCAGCCACCAACAGGGGGCCTATGGCTACACCTTC.

This chain links TRBV19 with TRBJ1-3; D is ambiguous. Germline CDR1 is LNHDA and CDR2 is SQIVND (reference sequence). There are 15 residues in the CDR3. Between the trimmed V and J ends, which lost 3 bases and 2 bases, there was a span of 11 bases. The DNA for the CDR3 is TGTGCCAGTAGTATCCTCACCTCGGCTGGAAACACCATATATTTT. It yields the protein CASSILTSAGNTIYF.

J is TRBJ2-3 and V is TRBV7-9; D is unclear. The V end was cut by 5 bases, the J end by 2 bases, with 14 bases between. In germline, CDR1 is SEHNR, CDR2 FQNEAQ (reference sequence). The CDR3 is made up of 15 amino acids. CDR3: CASSPRGPLTDTQYF. The CDR3 DNA reads as TGTGCCAGCAGCCCCCGCGGACCCCTCACAGATACGCAGTATTTT.